This TCR beta chain originates from a study of patients and donors after allogeneic stem cell transplantation. TCRdb redid the calling of the RT-PCR reads with MiXCR, one entry per CDR3 protein. The repertoire has approximately 170,000 distinct CDR3 sequences, nearly 25% of them found once; the top ten carry about 25%. Germline lookup yields CDR1 SEHNR and CDR2 FQNEAQ (reference sequence). This CDR3 contains 16 residues. After removal of 5 bases from V and 2 bases from J, the junction contained 1 base not matched to a gene. The J gene is TRBJ2-1, the V gene TRBV7-9; 15 positions agree with TRBD2. The origin of this receptor is a human donor who was either an allogeneic HSCT recipient or a stem cell or donor lymphocyte infusion donor (not recorded which). It is not recorded whose cells these are; they may come from a transplant donor. Sequences were obtained from blood, either unsorted or a sorted T cell fraction (not recorded which). This chain's CDR3 is CASSRTSGGAYNEQFF. The DNA of the CDR3 is TGTGCCAGCAGCCGGACTAGCGGGGGGGCCTACAATGAGCAGTTCTTC.